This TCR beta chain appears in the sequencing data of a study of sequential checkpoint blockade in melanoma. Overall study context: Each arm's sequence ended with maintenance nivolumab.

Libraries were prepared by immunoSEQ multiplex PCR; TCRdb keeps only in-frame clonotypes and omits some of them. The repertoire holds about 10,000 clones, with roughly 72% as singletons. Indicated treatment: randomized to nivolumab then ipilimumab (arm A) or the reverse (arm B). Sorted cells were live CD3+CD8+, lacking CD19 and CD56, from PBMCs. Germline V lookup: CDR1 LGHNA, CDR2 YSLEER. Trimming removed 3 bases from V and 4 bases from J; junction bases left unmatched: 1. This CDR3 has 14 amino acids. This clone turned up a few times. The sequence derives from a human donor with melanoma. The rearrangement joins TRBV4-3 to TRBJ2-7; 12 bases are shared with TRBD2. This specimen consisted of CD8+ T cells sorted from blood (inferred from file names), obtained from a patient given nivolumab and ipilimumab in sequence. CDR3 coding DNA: TGCGCCAGCAGCCAGGGGACTAGCGGGTACGAGCAGTACTTC. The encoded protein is CASSQGTSGYEQYF.